A selection of T cell receptor beta chains follows, all from one sample in a study of shared clonotypes between healthy human individuals. Some clones are missing from TCRdb's copy, which holds only in-frame ones; the method was immunoSEQ multiplex PCR. The sample lists 150,000 to 200,000 clones, around 63% occurring once. Sequenced sample: memory CD4+ T cells sorted from blood. These TCRs come from a man aged 25 to 40 in good health. CDR3s leave out the opening cysteine and the closing phenylalanine or tryptophan. The order of the fields is clone size, J gene, V gene, CDR3 protein. Part of the rows lack a size; the others show once, few, many or a class for expanded clones.

NA | TRBJ1-5 | TRBV28 | ASSLFQNQPQH
NA | TRBJ2-7 | TRBV5-5 | ASREGQGLSYEQY
NA | TRBJ1-2 | TRBV7-9 | ASSGTGFLYGYT
NA | TRBJ2-1 | TRBV28 | ASRTKLYNEQF
NA | TRBJ2-1 | TRBV27 | ASSPGLAGTYNEQF
NA | TRBJ2-5 | TRBV6-1 | ASSGDRGYQETQY
NA | TRBJ1-2 | TRBV15 | ATSRDFWGQGHGYT
NA | TRBJ2-7 | TRBV7-2 | ASSTGLARMKEQY
NA | TRBJ2-7 | TRBV29-1 | SSRGGTREQY
few | TRBJ1-5 | TRBV27 | ASKGRNNQPQH
NA | TRBJ2-1 | TRBV5-1 | ASSLAEWTSDYNEQF
NA | TRBJ2-5 | TRBV7-2 | ASSSEPRYQETQY
NA | TRBJ1-5 | TRBV15 | ATDWDRGAQPQH
once | TRBJ2-5 | TRBV11-2 | ASSLDPTWTQY
NA | TRBJ2-3 | TRBV19 | ASSPEADTQY
NA | TRBJ1-1 | TRBV7-9 | ASSSRQELTTEAF
NA | TRBJ2-3 | TRBV2 | ASKDSPRDTQY
NA | TRBJ1-2 | TRBV30 | AWNSVRTSSSRGYT
few | TRBJ2-1 | TRBV11-3 | ASSRGREIDEQF
NA | TRBJ2-3 | TRBV5-4 | ASSRPTPGNGNTQY
NA | TRBJ2-7 | TRBV6-1 | ASSERDRGLWEQY
NA | TRBJ2-7 | TRBV30 | AWMRDTAYEQY
NA | TRBJ2-7 | TRBV2 | ASSEERGVYEQY
NA | TRBJ2-7 | TRBV5-1 | ASASYADSYEQY
NA | TRBJ1-1 | TRBV2 | ASSSLGGYEAF
few | TRBJ2-2 | TRBV5-1 | ASSLEGSGELF
NA | TRBJ1-2 | TRBV28 | ASHKRPLYGYT
NA | TRBJ1-1 | TRBV7-2 | ASSMQTGEAF
NA | TRBJ1-5 | TRBV18 | ASSGTDSNQPQH
NA | TRBJ2-7 | TRBV6-6 | ASSYGPSYEQY
NA | TRBJ1-5 | TRBV27 | ASSSIPYQPQH